This is a list of T cell receptor beta chains from one sample in a study of blood T cell repertoires in COVID-19. Repertoires were generated with immunoSEQ multiplex PCR, while TCRdb's copy carries only in-frame clones and drops some. The sample consists of fewer than 300,000 clones, 85% to 90% of them appearing once. Material for sequencing was PBMCs or T cells enriched from blood (not recorded which). These receptors all stem from a man in his forties or fifties who had recovered from COVID-19. Both conserved end residues are part of each CDR3. D genes are given only for firm matches. Rows may omit the clone size; those that give it use once, few, many or a size class.

CDR3 protein: CASRTSGGAADTQYF
CDR3 DNA: TGTGCCAGTCGAACGAGCGGGGGGGCTGCAGATACGCAGTATTTT
J gene: TRBJ2-3
D gene: .
V gene: TRBV21-1
clone size: .

CDR3 protein: CASSFVVAGLSVNEQFF
CDR3 DNA: TGCGCCAGCAGCTTCGTGGTAGCGGGCCTATCCGTGAATGAGCAGTTCTTC
J gene: TRBJ2-1
D gene: TRBD2
V gene: TRBV5-1
clone size: .

CDR3 protein: CASSQGLYAGTEAFF
CDR3 DNA: TGTGCCAGCAGCCAAGGACTGTACGCTGGGACTGAAGCTTTCTTT
J gene: TRBJ1-1
D gene: .
V gene: TRBV3-1/TRBV3-2
clone size: .

CDR3 protein: CASSPRGPLGNTIYF
CDR3 DNA: TGTGCCAGCAGCCCCAGGGGGCCTCTTGGAAACACCATATATTTT
J gene: TRBJ1-3
D gene: TRBD1
V gene: TRBV7-9
clone size: .

CDR3 protein: CASSVGPPGTEAFF
CDR3 DNA: TGTGCCAGCAGTGTAGGTCCCCCGGGCACTGAAGCTTTCTTT
J gene: TRBJ1-1
D gene: .
V gene: TRBV2
clone size: few

CDR3 protein: CASSFLADTDTQYF
CDR3 DNA: TGTGCCAGTAGTTTTCTAGCGGACACAGATACGCAGTATTTT
J gene: TRBJ2-3
D gene: TRBD2
V gene: TRBV19
clone size: .

CDR3 protein: CASSPTSGGNTGELFF
CDR3 DNA: TGTGCCAGCAGCCCTACTAGCGGGGGTAACACCGGGGAGCTGTTTTTT
J gene: TRBJ2-2
D gene: TRBD2
V gene: TRBV7-3
clone size: .

CDR3 protein: CASSFEAGTGATGELFF
CDR3 DNA: TGTGCCAGCAGTTTCGAAGCGGGGACAGGGGCGACCGGGGAGCTGTTTTTT
J gene: TRBJ2-2
D gene: TRBD1
V gene: TRBV27
clone size: .

CDR3 protein: CASSSRGRQTEAFF
CDR3 DNA: TGTGCCAGCAGTTCCAGGGGAAGACAAACTGAAGCTTTCTTT
J gene: TRBJ1-1
D gene: .
V gene: TRBV28
clone size: .

CDR3 protein: CASSPRQGLSGYTF
CDR3 DNA: TGTGCCAGCAGCCCCCGACAGGGATTAAGTGGCTACACCTTC
J gene: TRBJ1-2
D gene: TRBD1
V gene: TRBV11-2
clone size: .

CDR3 protein: CASSERGGDNQPQHF
CDR3 DNA: TGCGCCAGCAGTGAGCGGGGGGGTGACAATCAGCCCCAGCATTTT
J gene: TRBJ1-5
D gene: .
V gene: TRBV10-2
clone size: .

CDR3 protein: CAWSGWRAESTDTQYF
CDR3 DNA: TGTGCCTGGAGTGGTTGGCGAGCGGAGAGCACAGATACGCAGTATTTT
J gene: TRBJ2-3
D gene: .
V gene: TRBV30
clone size: .

CDR3 protein: CASSIDGGDTQYF
CDR3 DNA: TGTGCCAGTAGTATAGATGGCGGAGATACGCAGTATTTT
J gene: TRBJ2-3
D gene: .
V gene: TRBV19
clone size: .

CDR3 protein: CASSLDRGYSTDTQYF
CDR3 DNA: TGTGCCAGCAGCTTAGACAGGGGGTATTCCACAGATACGCAGTATTTT
J gene: TRBJ2-3
D gene: TRBD1
V gene: TRBV7-2
clone size: once

CDR3 protein: CASSGGQGERGTDTQYF
CDR3 DNA: TGTGCCAGCAGCGGAGGACAGGGGGAGAGGGGCACAGATACGCAGTATTTT
J gene: TRBJ2-3
D gene: TRBD1
V gene: TRBV9
clone size: .

CDR3 protein: CASSQSTGRQETQYF
CDR3 DNA: TGCGCCAGCAGCCAGTCGACAGGGCGGCAAGAGACCCAGTACTTC
J gene: TRBJ2-5
D gene: TRBD1
V gene: TRBV4-1
clone size: .

CDR3 protein: CASRNDRAPQETQYF
CDR3 DNA: TGTGCCAGCAGGAATGACAGGGCCCCACAAGAGACCCAGTACTTC
J gene: TRBJ2-5
D gene: TRBD1
V gene: TRBV5-6
clone size: .

CDR3 protein: CASTKEQGAGGELFF
CDR3 DNA: TGTGCCAGCACCAAAGAACAGGGGGCTGGCGGGGAGCTGTTTTTT
J gene: TRBJ2-2
D gene: TRBD1
V gene: TRBV6-4
clone size: .

CDR3 protein: CASSFGTSGSSYNEQFF
CDR3 DNA: TGTGCCAGCAGCTTCGGGACTAGCGGGAGCTCCTACAATGAGCAGTTCTTC
J gene: TRBJ2-1
D gene: TRBD2
V gene: TRBV7-6
clone size: .

CDR3 protein: CASSLPRNQPQHF
CDR3 DNA: TGTGCCAGCAGTTTACCCAGAAATCAGCCCCAGCATTTT
J gene: TRBJ1-5
D gene: .
V gene: TRBV28
clone size: .

CDR3 protein: CASSTTLAGGPYEQYF
CDR3 DNA: TGTGCCAGCAGTACCACACTAGCGGGAGGACCCTACGAGCAGTACTTC
J gene: TRBJ2-7
D gene: TRBD2
V gene: TRBV27
clone size: .

CDR3 protein: CASSPPGQTDTEAFF
CDR3 DNA: TGTGCCAGTAGTCCACCGGGACAGACGGACACTGAAGCTTTCTTT
J gene: TRBJ1-1
D gene: TRBD1
V gene: TRBV19
clone size: .

CDR3 protein: CASSLKRGTDTQYF
CDR3 DNA: TGTGCCAGCAGCTTAAAGCGGGGCACAGATACGCAGTATTTT
J gene: TRBJ2-3
D gene: .
V gene: TRBV7-3
clone size: .

CDR3 protein: CATSRDLPHKIRGSYNEQFF
CDR3 DNA: TGTGCCACCAGCAGAGATCTACCCCACAAGATACGGGGGTCCTACAATGAGCAGTTCTTC
J gene: TRBJ2-1
D gene: .
V gene: TRBV15
clone size: .

CDR3 protein: CASSLAGPNNEQFF
CDR3 DNA: TGTGCCAGCAGCCTAGCGGGGCCGAACAATGAGCAGTTCTTC
J gene: TRBJ2-1
D gene: TRBD2
V gene: TRBV7-3
clone size: .

CDR3 protein: CSVGTSGKIYNEQFF
CDR3 DNA: TGCAGCGTTGGGACTAGCGGGAAAATTTACAATGAGCAGTTCTTC
J gene: TRBJ2-1
D gene: TRBD2
V gene: TRBV29-1
clone size: .

CDR3 protein: CSVEDPSGGPYEQYF
CDR3 DNA: TGCAGCGTTGAAGATCCTAGCGGGGGGCCCTACGAGCAGTATTTC
J gene: TRBJ2-7
D gene: TRBD2
V gene: TRBV29-1
clone size: .

CDR3 protein: CSVLSGSGNEQFF
CDR3 DNA: TGCAGCGTTTTAAGCGGGAGTGGAAATGAGCAGTTCTTC
J gene: TRBJ2-1
D gene: TRBD2
V gene: TRBV29-1
clone size: .

CDR3 protein: CATSRTGGNNEQFF
CDR3 DNA: TGTGCCACCAGTCGGACAGGGGGTAACAATGAGCAGTTCTTC
J gene: TRBJ2-1
D gene: TRBD1
V gene: TRBV24-1
clone size: .

CDR3 protein: CASSSQGSTEQYF
CDR3 DNA: TGTGCCAGCAGCTCCCAAGGGAGTACCGAGCAGTACTTC
J gene: TRBJ2-7
D gene: .
V gene: TRBV7-9
clone size: .

CDR3 protein: CASSPAGSNYGYTF
CDR3 DNA: TGTGCCAGCAGCCCCGCAGGGTCTAACTATGGCTACACCTTC
J gene: TRBJ1-2
D gene: .
V gene: TRBV6-5
clone size: .

CDR3 protein: CASSTTHDTQPQHF
CDR3 DNA: TGTGCCAGTAGTACTACCCACGACACGCAGCCCCAGCATTTT
J gene: TRBJ1-5
D gene: .
V gene: TRBV19
clone size: .

CDR3 protein: CASSLAPQDPYEQYF
CDR3 DNA: TGTGCCAGCAGCTTGGCCCCGCAGGATCCCTACGAGCAGTACTTC
J gene: TRBJ2-7
D gene: .
V gene: TRBV5-8
clone size: .

CDR3 protein: CSASSRETQYF
CDR3 DNA: TGCAGTGCATCTAGTCGAGAGACCCAGTACTTC
J gene: TRBJ2-5
D gene: .
V gene: TRBV20-1
clone size: once

CDR3 protein: CATMGQSATDTQYF
CDR3 DNA: TGTGCCACGATGGGACAGTCTGCCACAGATACGCAGTATTTT
J gene: TRBJ2-3
D gene: TRBD1
V gene: TRBV19
clone size: .

CDR3 protein: CASSLEGSLGEQYF
CDR3 DNA: TGTGCCAGCAGCTTAGAAGGGAGCTTGGGCGAGCAGTACTTC
J gene: TRBJ2-7
D gene: .
V gene: TRBV7-8
clone size: .

CDR3 protein: CSVLGRRTDGYTF
CDR3 DNA: TGCAGCGTTCTGGGGAGGAGGACGGATGGCTACACCTTC
J gene: TRBJ1-2
D gene: .
V gene: TRBV29-1
clone size: .